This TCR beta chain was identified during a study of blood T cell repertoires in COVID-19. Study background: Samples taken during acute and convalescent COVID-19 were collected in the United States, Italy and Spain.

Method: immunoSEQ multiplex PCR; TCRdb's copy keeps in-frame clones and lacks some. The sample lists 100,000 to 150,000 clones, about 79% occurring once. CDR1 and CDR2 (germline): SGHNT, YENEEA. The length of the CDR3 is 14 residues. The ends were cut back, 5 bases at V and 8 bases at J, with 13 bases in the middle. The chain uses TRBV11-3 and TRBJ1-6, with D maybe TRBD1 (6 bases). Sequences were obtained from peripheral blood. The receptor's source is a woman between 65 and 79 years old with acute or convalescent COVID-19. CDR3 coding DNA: TGTGCCAGCAGCCCGGTGGCAGGGGATTCACCCCTCCACTTT. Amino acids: CASSPVAGDSPLHF. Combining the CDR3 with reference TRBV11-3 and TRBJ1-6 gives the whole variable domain EAGVVQSPRYKIIEKKQPVAFWCNPISGHNTLYWYLQNLGQGPELLIRYENEEAVDDSQLPKDRFSAERLKGVDSTLKIQPAELGDSAVYLCASSPVAGDSPLHFGNGTRLTVT.